The clone carrying this T cell receptor (beta chain) was counted only a few times. Assay used: immunoSEQ multiplex PCR; TCRdb lists only in-frame clones, some missing. The profile shows roughly 250,000 clones, 70% to 90% of them singletons. This entry belongs to a study of blood T cell repertoires in COVID-19. At the level of the study: Spain, Italy and the United States supplied samples that represented acute and convalescent COVID-19.

Participants were aged about 18 to 95 years, lived in around 22 US areas, and enrolled virtually. In assigning cohorts, the study relied on participant-reported clinical history. This CDR3 region has 12 residues. J was trimmed by 8 bases and V by 5 bases; bases with no gene match: 4. Germline assignment: CDR1 LNHDA and CDR2 SQIVND (reference sequence). The source material was PBMCs or T cells enriched from blood (not recorded which). This TCR derives from a woman in her thirties or forties with acute COVID-19. J is TRBJ1-1 and V is TRBV19; 8 bases match TRBD1. CDR3 nucleotide sequence: TGTGCCAGTAGTTTGAGGGACAGGGAAGCTTTCTTT. It encodes CASSLRDREAFF.